This TCR beta chain was identified in a study of human T cells and chemical hapten exposure. Germline V gives CDR1 DFQATT, CDR2 SNEGSKA (reference sequence). CDR3 length equals 11 residues. V lost 5 bases and J lost 3, with 7 bases in between. Whole-study findings and limits: Patch test score rose with PT1 expanded TCRs, significant at 8, 16, 32, not 4. The study found expanded TCRs formed significantly more large CDR3 similarity clusters than controls. After DPC sensitization, TCRs above 1 in 1000 frequency showed no change.

The sample's time point: patch test 1, 2 weeks after DPC sensitization. Treatment reported: therapeutic diphenylcyclopropenone sensitization with weekly scalp DPC. As processed by the authors: The median was about 96,000 TCRs per sample, ranging about 20,000 to 700,000. Each CDR3 protein gets one entry after TCRdb re-called the RACE reads with MiXCR. The V and J calls were determined by TCRdb, not by the authors. The data show some 200,000 distinct CDR3 sequences, about 20% seen once. On this clonotype itself: The antigen is undetermined.

The J gene is TRBJ2-5, the V gene TRBV20-1; D remains ambiguous. Here the sequenced sample was whole blood, taken in connection with sensitization to the hapten diphenylcyclopropenone (DPC). The source is a woman between 50 and 59 years old with alopecia areata. Some clones in this sample may be carry-over from other donors' samples. The CDR3 is CSALLEETQYF. CDR3 DNA: TGCAGTGCTCTCTTGGAAGAGACCCAGTACTTC.